This TCR beta chain appears in the sequencing data of a study of T-cell reconstitution after alpha-beta-depleted transplantation in children listed by TCRdb under 2016. Regarding the research as a whole: Using TCR repertoire profiling, the study quantitatively followed how T-cell immune reconstitution unfolded in children after TCRalphabeta/CD19-depleted allogeneic hematopoietic cell transplantation. Broader findings and caveats from the paper: In some patients, the high TCRbeta diversity seen at day 60 was put down to recipient T cells and intrathymic progenitors that had survived conditioning. Apparently early alphabetaT-cell count recovery about two months after transplant reportedly relied on only several hundred rapidly expanded clones derived from non-depleted graft cells. Over the following months the frequencies of hyperexpanded clones went down, and after one year T-cell counts and TCRbeta diversity were mostly credited to newly produced T cells.

The treatment or condition tag for this specimen amounts to: allogeneic hematopoietic cell transplantation with graft depleted of TCRalphabeta T cells and CD19 B cells. The transplant recipients were children given TCRalphabeta/CD19-depleted allogeneic hematopoietic cell grafts. To prepare the library, PCR was applied. Sequenced on an Illumina HiSeq 2500. TCR library preparation used molecular barcoding, with unique molecular identifiers applied to normalize quantification of the TCRbeta repertoire. The public reads were reanalyzed by TCRdb: fastp trimming at Q25, MiXCR alignment, in-frame beta chains only. A single entry per CDR3 protein holds the most common genes and DNA from its merged rows. This sample has about 240,000 distinct CDR3 sequences in its table, and 20% to 30% of those were observed once. The ten top clones hold 2.6% of the sample. This clonotype appeared many times. The antigen it binds to is not known. No much larger clone is present one base from it, and per-base qualities are unavailable.

CDR1 and CDR2 are read off the germline V gene (reference sequence) as DFQATT and SNEGSKA. The CDR3 starts with the cysteine, ends with the phenylalanine, and has 10 residues. Only the CDR3 part of the read is kept: 30 bases, read in frame from the first base. V loses 5 bases of germline sequence and J loses 5 bases, and the interval between the two ends is 4 bases. The sequenced sample was PBMCs, obtained before TCRalphabeta/CD19-depleted stem cell transplant. This receptor was taken from a girl aged 2-10 years with Fanconi anemia, due to receive a stem cell transplant. Here the chain combines TRBV20-1 and TRBJ2-1; the D gene identity is not certain. The CDR3 protein is CSASHNEQFF. The nucleotide sequence is TGCAGTGCTTCTCACAATGAGCAGTTCTTC.